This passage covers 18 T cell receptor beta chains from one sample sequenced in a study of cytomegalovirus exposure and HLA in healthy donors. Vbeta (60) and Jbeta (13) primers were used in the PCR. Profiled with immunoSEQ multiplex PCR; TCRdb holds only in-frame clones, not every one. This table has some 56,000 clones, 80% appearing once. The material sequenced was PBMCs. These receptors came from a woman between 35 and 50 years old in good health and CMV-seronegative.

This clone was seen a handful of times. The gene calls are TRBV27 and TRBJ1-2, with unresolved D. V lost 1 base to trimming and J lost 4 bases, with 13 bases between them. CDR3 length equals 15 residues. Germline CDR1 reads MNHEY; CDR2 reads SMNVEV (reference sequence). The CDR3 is CASSLFPAGTYGYTF. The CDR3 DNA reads TGTGCCAGCAGTTTATTCCCGGCAGGTACCTATGGCTACACCTTC.

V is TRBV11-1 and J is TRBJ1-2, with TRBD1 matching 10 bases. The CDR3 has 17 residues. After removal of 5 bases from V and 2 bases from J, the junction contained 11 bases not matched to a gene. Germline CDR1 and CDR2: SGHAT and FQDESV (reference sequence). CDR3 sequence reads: CASSPPGQGSWNYGYTF. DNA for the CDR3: TGTGCCAGCAGCCCACCGGGACAGGGGAGTTGGAACTATGGCTACACCTTC.

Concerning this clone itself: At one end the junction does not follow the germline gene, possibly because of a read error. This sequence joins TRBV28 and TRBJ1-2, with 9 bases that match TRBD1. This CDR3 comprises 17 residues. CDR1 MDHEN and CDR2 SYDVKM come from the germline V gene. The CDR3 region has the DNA TGTGCCAGCAGCCCATCCGGGACAGGGCCTCCTAAGTATGGCTACACCTTC. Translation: CASSPSGTGPPKYGYTF.

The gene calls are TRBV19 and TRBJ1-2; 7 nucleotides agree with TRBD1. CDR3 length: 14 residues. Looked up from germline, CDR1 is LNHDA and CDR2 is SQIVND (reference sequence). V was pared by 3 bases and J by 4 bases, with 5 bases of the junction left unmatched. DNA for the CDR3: TGTGCCAGTAGTATCGCGGCAGGGGGCTATGGCTACACCTTC. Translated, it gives CASSIAAGGYGYTF.

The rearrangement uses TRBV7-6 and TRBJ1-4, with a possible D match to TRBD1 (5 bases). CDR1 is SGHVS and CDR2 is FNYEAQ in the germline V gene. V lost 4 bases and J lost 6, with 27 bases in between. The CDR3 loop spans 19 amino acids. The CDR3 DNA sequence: TGTGCCAGCAGCTCCGCCTTAGGGGTCGGGCCCCTGGGCGATGAAAAACTGTTTTTT. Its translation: CASSSALGVGPLGDEKLFF.

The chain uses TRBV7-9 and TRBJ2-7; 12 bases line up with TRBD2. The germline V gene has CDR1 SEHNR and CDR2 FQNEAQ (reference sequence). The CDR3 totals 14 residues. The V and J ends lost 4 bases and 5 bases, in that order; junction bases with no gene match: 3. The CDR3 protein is CASSSSGRAHEQYF. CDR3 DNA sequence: TGTGCCAGCAGCTCTAGCGGGAGGGCCCACGAGCAGTACTTC.

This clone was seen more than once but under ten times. CDR3 DNA: TGTGCCAGCAGCCGGGGGGTCTATTCCTCCTACAATGAGCAGTTCTTC. Residues: CASSRGVYSSYNEQFF. The J gene is TRBJ2-1, the V gene TRBV7-8; TRBD2 matches 7 bases. Germline-derived CDR1 and CDR2 are SGHVS and FQNEAQ. The trim removed 5 bases at V and 0 bases at J, leaving 7 bases unmatched. The CDR3 totals 16 residues.

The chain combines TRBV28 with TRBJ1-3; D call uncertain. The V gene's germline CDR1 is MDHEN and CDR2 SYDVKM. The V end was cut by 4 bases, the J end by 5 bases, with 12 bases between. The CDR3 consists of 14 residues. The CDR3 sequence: CASSYGIIRNTIYF. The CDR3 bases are TGTGCCAGCAGTTACGGGATTATCAGAAACACCATATATTTT.

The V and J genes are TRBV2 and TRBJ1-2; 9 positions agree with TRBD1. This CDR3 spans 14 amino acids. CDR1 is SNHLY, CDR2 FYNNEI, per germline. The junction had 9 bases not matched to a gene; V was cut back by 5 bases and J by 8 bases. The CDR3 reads CASSPGQGRRGYTF. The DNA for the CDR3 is TGTGCCAGCAGTCCAGGACAGGGGCGTCGAGGCTACACCTTC.

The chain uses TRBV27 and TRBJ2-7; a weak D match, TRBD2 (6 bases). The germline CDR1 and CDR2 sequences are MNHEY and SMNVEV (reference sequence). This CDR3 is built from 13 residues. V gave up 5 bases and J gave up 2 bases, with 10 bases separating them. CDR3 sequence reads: CASSPGTAYEQYF. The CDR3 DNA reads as TGTGCCAGCAGTCCAGGGACTGCCTACGAGCAGTACTTC.

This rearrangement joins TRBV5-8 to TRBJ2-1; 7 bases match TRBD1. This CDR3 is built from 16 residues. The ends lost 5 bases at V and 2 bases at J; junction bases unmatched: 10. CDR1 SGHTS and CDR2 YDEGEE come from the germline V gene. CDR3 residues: CASRPQGFNTYNEQFF. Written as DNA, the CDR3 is TGTGCCAGCAGGCCACAGGGGTTCAATACCTACAATGAGCAGTTCTTC.

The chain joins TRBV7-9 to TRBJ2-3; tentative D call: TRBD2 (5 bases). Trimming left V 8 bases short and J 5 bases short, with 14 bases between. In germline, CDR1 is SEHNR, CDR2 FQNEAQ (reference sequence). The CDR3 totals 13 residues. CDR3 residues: CASGSRLVDTQYF. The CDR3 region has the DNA TGTGCCAGCGGGAGTAGACTTGTAGATACGCAGTATTTT. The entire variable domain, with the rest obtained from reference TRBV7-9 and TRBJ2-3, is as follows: DTGVSQNPRHKITKRGQNVTFRCDPISEHNRLYWYRQTLGQGPEFLTYFQNEAQLEKSRLLSDRFSAERPKGSFSTLEIQRTEQGDSAMYLCASGSRLVDTQYFGPGTRLTVL.

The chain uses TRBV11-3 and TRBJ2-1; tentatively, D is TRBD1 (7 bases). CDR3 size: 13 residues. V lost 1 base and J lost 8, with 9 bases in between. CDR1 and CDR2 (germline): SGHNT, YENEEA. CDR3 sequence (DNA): TGTGCCAGCAGCTTAGTCAGGGGGGATGAGCAGTTCTTC. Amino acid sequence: CASSLVRGDEQFF.

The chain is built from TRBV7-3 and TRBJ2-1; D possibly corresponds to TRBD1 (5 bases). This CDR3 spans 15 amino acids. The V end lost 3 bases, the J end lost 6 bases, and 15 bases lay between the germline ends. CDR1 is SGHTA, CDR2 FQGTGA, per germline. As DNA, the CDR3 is TGTGCCAGCAGCTTGGTGGCAGGGCCAGCCAATGAGCAGTTCTTC. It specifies CASSLVAGPANEQFF. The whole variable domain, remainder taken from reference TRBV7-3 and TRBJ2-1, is GAGVSQTPSNKVTEKGKYVELRCDPISGHTALYWYRQSLGQGPEFLIYFQGTGAADDSGLPNDRFFAVRPEGSVSTLKIQRTERGDSAVYLCASSLVAGPANEQFFGPGTRLTVL.

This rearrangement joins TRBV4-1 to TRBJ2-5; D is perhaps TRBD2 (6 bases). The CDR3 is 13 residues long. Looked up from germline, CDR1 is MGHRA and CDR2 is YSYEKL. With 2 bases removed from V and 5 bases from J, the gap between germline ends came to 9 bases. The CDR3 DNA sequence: TGCGCCAGCAGCCAAATGGGGGGTGAGACCCAGTACTTC. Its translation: CASSQMGGETQYF.

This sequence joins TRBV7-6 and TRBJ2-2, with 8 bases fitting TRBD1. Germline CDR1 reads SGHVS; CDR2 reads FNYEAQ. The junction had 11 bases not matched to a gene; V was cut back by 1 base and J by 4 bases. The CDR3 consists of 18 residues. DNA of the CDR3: TGTGCCAGCAGCTTAGGGTTTGTGGGACAGGTCTTCACCGGGGAGCTGTTTTTT. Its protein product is CASSLGFVGQVFTGELFF.

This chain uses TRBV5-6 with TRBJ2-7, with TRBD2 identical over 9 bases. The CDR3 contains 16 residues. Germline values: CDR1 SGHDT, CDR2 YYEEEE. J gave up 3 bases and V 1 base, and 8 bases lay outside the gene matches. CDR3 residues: CASSLSVGSGGYEQYF. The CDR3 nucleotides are TGTGCCAGCAGCTTGTCCGTCGGTAGCGGGGGCTACGAGCAGTACTTC.

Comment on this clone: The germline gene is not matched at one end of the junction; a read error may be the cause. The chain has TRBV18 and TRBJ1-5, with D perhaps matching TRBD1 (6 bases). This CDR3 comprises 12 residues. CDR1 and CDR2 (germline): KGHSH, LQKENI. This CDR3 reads CASSADRSIGYF. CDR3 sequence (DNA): TGTGCCAGCTCCGCGGACAGATCAATCGGGTATTTT.